Listed below are T cell receptor beta chains from one sample, sequenced in a study of cytomegalovirus exposure and HLA in healthy donors. Clones were read by immunoSEQ multiplex PCR, and TCRdb kept only the in-frame ones, dropping some. The data contain 120,000 or so clones, 80% of them singletons. Sequenced sample: PBMCs. Receptors were obtained from a man aged 25-40 years in good health and CMV-seropositive. CDR3s include the opening cysteine and the closing phenylalanine or tryptophan. D genes are given only for firm matches. Expanded clones get a size class; other rows say once, few or many, or leave the size out.

CDR3 protein,CDR3 DNA,V gene,J gene,D gene,clone size
CASSQAGTVNTEAFF,TGCGCCAGCAGCCAAGCCGGGACAGTGAACACTGAAGCTTTCTTT,TRBV4-1,TRBJ1-1,TRBD1,-
CASSLSLGQEPTYNEQFF,TGTGCCAGCAGCCTTTCCTTGGGACAGGAACCGACCTACAATGAGCAGTTCTTC,TRBV11-1,TRBJ2-1,TRBD1,-
CASSSNPMTGGLHEQYF,TGCGCCAGCAGCTCCAACCCAATGACAGGGGGCCTACACGAGCAGTACTTC,TRBV5-1,TRBJ2-7,TRBD1,-
CATSREQGGYEQYF,TGTGCCACCAGCAGAGAACAGGGGGGTTACGAGCAGTACTTC,TRBV15,TRBJ2-7,TRBD1,-
CASSELAGAFTDTQYF,TGCGCCAGCAGTGAGTTGGCAGGGGCGTTCACAGATACGCAGTATTTT,TRBV10-1,TRBJ2-3,-,-
CASSERQLTSAEAFF,TGCGCCAGCAGTGAGAGACAGTTAACAAGCGCTGAAGCTTTCTTT,TRBV10-1,TRBJ1-1,-,-
CASSKDTDTEAFF,TGCGCCAGCAGCAAAGACACGGACACTGAAGCTTTCTTT,TRBV5-1,TRBJ1-1,-,-
CASSPQGTSGGEQYF,TGTGCCAGCAGCCCCCAAGGGACTAGCGGTGGGGAGCAGTACTTC,TRBV13,TRBJ2-7,TRBD2,-
CATSRADNSPLHF,TGTGCCACCAGCAGGGCAGATAATTCACCCCTCCACTTT,TRBV15,TRBJ1-6,-,-
CASSQGQGTDTQYF,TGTGCCAGCAGCCAGGGACAGGGCACAGATACGCAGTATTTT,TRBV27,TRBJ2-3,TRBD1,-
CASTRLQETQYF,TGTGCCAGCACCAGATTACAAGAGACCCAGTACTTC,TRBV7-6,TRBJ2-5,-,-
CASSLGQGETQYF,TGTGCCAGCAGTTTAGGGCAGGGCGAGACCCAGTACTTC,TRBV28,TRBJ2-5,-,-
CASSEVEGGDQPQHF,TGTGCCAGCAGTGAAGTCGAGGGCGGAGATCAGCCCCAGCATTTT,TRBV6-1,TRBJ1-5,-,few
CASSDVGQPQHF,TGTGCCAGCAGTGATGTCGGGCAGCCCCAGCATTTT,TRBV6-1,TRBJ1-5,-,-
CASSLARRSSGNTIYF,TGTGCCAGCAGCTTAGCGCGGAGGTCTAGTGGAAACACCATATATTTT,TRBV7-2,TRBJ1-3,-,-
CSVDGRDHEQYF,TGCAGCGTTGACGGCAGGGATCACGAGCAGTACTTC,TRBV29-1,TRBJ2-7,-,-
CASSSAGQGHYEQYF,TGTGCCAGCAGCTCGGCGGGACAGGGGCACTACGAGCAGTACTTC,TRBV7-2,TRBJ2-7,TRBD1,-
CASSRGQVRRYEQYF,TGCGCCAGCTCTCGGGGACAGGTCCGCCGCTACGAGCAGTACTTC,TRBV5-1,TRBJ2-7,TRBD1,-
CASSVEGIAEKLFF,TGTGCCAGCAGTGTAGAGGGAATTGCTGAAAAACTGTTTTTT,TRBV6-1,TRBJ1-4,-,few
CASTPPGTGPYSNQPQHF,TGTGCCAGCACCCCCCCGGGGACAGGGCCCTATAGCAATCAGCCCCAGCATTTT,TRBV28,TRBJ1-5,TRBD1,-
CASRGQSSYEQYF,TGTGCCAGCAGGGGACAGAGCTCCTACGAGCAGTACTTC,TRBV2,TRBJ2-7,TRBD1,few
CASSERGSKETQYF,TGTGCCAGCAGTGAAAGAGGGTCGAAAGAGACCCAGTACTTC,TRBV6-1,TRBJ2-5,-,-
CASSPRLGAGEKLFF,TGTGCCAGCAGCCCCCGATTGGGGGCGGGTGAAAAACTGTTTTTT,TRBV7-6,TRBJ1-4,-,once
CASSNSGGSYEQYF,TGTGCCAGCAGTAATAGCGGGGGGAGCTACGAGCAGTACTTC,TRBV7-8,TRBJ2-7,TRBD2,once
CASSRNPQGFGNSPLHF,TGTGCCAGCAGCCGAAACCCCCAGGGGTTTGGTAATTCACCCCTCCACTTT,TRBV7-8,TRBJ1-6,-,-
CASSQANTSGEETQYF,TGTGCCAGCAGCCAAGCCAACACTAGCGGGGAAGAGACCCAGTACTTC,TRBV4-2,TRBJ2-5,TRBD2,-
CASRDAGGPVDEQYF,TGTGCCAGCAGGGACGCGGGGGGGCCTGTAGACGAGCAGTACTTC,TRBV28,TRBJ2-7,TRBD2,-
CASSQGTGNNQPQHF,TGTGCCAGCAGCCAAGGGACAGGGAACAATCAGCCCCAGCATTTT,TRBV4-2,TRBJ1-5,TRBD1,few
CASSVEGDSGNTIYF,TGTGCCAGCTCCGTCGAGGGCGACTCTGGAAACACCATATATTTT,TRBV18,TRBJ1-3,-,once
CASSLQTGTGYGYTF,TGCGCCAGCAGCCTACAAACCGGGACAGGCTATGGCTACACCTTC,TRBV4-1,TRBJ1-2,TRBD1,-
CSVFAGDGNIQYF,TGCAGCGTTTTCGCAGGGGACGGAAACATTCAGTACTTC,TRBV29-1,TRBJ2-4,-,-
CASGDDRGTEAFF,TGTGCCAGCGGAGATGACAGGGGGACTGAAGCTTTCTTT,TRBV2,TRBJ1-1,TRBD1,once
CASSSSSARTDTQYF,TGTGCCAGTAGTAGCTCTAGCGCGCGCACAGATACGCAGTATTTT,TRBV19,TRBJ2-3,-,-
CASGRVAGGRMGSYNEQFF,TGCGCCAGCGGGAGGGTAGCGGGGGGCCGAATGGGCTCCTACAATGAGCAGTTCTTC,TRBV10-2,TRBJ2-1,TRBD2,-
CSVATGTYNEQFF,TGCAGCGTTGCGACAGGAACCTACAATGAGCAGTTCTTC,TRBV29-1,TRBJ2-1,-,-
CASRVQGHEQFF,TGTGCCAGCAGGGTACAGGGCCATGAGCAGTTCTTC,TRBV6-5,TRBJ2-1,-,-
CAWSWGQGKGETQYF,TGTGCCTGGTCCTGGGGACAGGGTAAAGGAGAGACCCAGTACTTC,TRBV30,TRBJ2-5,TRBD1,-
CASSKGGGTQETQYF,TGTGCCAGCAGTAAAGGGGGGGGTACTCAAGAGACCCAGTACTTC,TRBV2,TRBJ2-5,-,-
CASRDRGNEQYF,TGTGCCAGTAGAGACAGGGGAAACGAGCAGTACTTC,TRBV19,TRBJ2-7,TRBD1,-
CASSLRGVGAETQYF,TGTGCCAGCAGCCTGCGGGGGGTAGGTGCGGAGACCCAGTACTTC,TRBV6-5,TRBJ2-5,TRBD2,few
CASSAGQGFLGYTF,TGCGCCAGCAGCGCAGGACAGGGTTTCTTGGGCTACACCTTC,TRBV5-1,TRBJ1-2,TRBD1,-
CASSSINQPGHGMAKNIQYF,TGTGCCAGCAGCTCCATTAATCAGCCGGGACACGGAATGGCCAAAAACATTCAGTACTTC,TRBV4-2,TRBJ2-4,-,-
CATERGQGFGETQYF,TGTGCCACAGAAAGGGGACAGGGGTTCGGAGAGACCCAGTACTTC,TRBV25-1,TRBJ2-5,TRBD1,-
CASSQLLATRGNEQFF,TGTGCCAGCAGCCAACTACTAGCAACCCGGGGGAATGAGCAGTTCTTC,TRBV4-2,TRBJ2-1,-,-
CASRGEYGYTF,TGTGCCAGCAGAGGGGAATATGGCTACACCTTC,TRBV28,TRBJ1-2,-,-
CASSGFSGVPYEQYF,TGTGCCAGCAGTGGGTTTAGCGGGGTGCCCTACGAGCAGTACTTC,TRBV25-1,TRBJ2-7,TRBD2,-
CASSYLQGNRYGYTF,TGTGCCAGCAGTTACTTACAGGGTAATCGGTATGGCTACACCTTC,TRBV6-5,TRBJ1-2,-,-
CASSLRTSGGTDTQYF,TGTGCCAGCAGCCTTCGGACTAGCGGGGGCACAGATACGCAGTATTTT,TRBV4-2,TRBJ2-3,TRBD2,once
CASSQAQTTGNTEAFF,TGTGCCAGCAGCCAAGCCCAGACAACAGGGAACACTGAAGCTTTCTTT,TRBV4-2,TRBJ1-1,-,few
CASNSAGMHEQFF,TGTGCCAGCAACTCCGCAGGGATGCATGAGCAGTTCTTC,TRBV7-6,TRBJ2-1,-,few
CASSDQTGGAYEKLFF,TGTGCCAGCAGTGACCAGACAGGGGGCGCTTATGAAAAACTGTTTTTT,TRBV28,TRBJ1-4,TRBD1,-
CASSLSGGGRNEQFF,TGTGCCAGCAGCCTATCGGGGGGGGGCCGAAATGAGCAGTTCTTC,TRBV11-3,TRBJ2-1,TRBD2,-
CASRSSYNSPLHF,TGTGCCAGTCGGAGCTCCTATAATTCACCCCTCCACTTT,TRBV6-5,TRBJ1-6,-,-
CASSLVGRNTEAFF,TGTGCCAGCAGCTTGGTGGGCAGGAACACTGAAGCTTTCTTT,TRBV5-4,TRBJ1-1,-,-
CASSPRFSGGYNEQFF,TGTGCCAGCTCACCACGTTTTAGCGGGGGGTACAATGAGCAGTTCTTC,TRBV18,TRBJ2-1,TRBD2,-